This T cell receptor (beta chain) is drawn from a study of OX40 agonist ivuxolimab in advanced cancers. Study-wide background: Earlier anti-PD-1, anti-PD-L1 or anti-CTLA-4 therapy was permitted; 40% had received some. Broader study findings: CD4+ T cells averaged fewer expanded clones than CD8+ T cells.

TCRdb keeps only in-frame clones here, not all; method: immunoSEQ multiplex PCR. The sample holds more than 85,000 clones; about 91% are singletons and the top ten take roughly 0.31%. Concerning this clone itself: Antigen unknown.

Autoimmune disease history or systemic immunosuppression meant exclusion. Peripheral blood came from all dose cohorts at three timepoints. This clonotype was obtained from an adult with an advanced solid tumor such as melanoma, head and neck, liver or kidney cancer. Specimen: CD4+ or CD8+ T cells sorted from blood, collected in a trial of the OX40 agonist ivuxolimab.

The CDR3 DNA follows: TGTGCCATCGTGACCGGGGATTGGACCTACGAGCAGTACTTC. Residues: CAIVTGDWTYEQYF. The V and J genes are TRBV11-3 and TRBJ2-7; TRBD2 might be the D (5 bases). Germline CDR1 and CDR2: SGHNT and YENEEA. This CDR3 has 14 amino acids. V lost 10 bases to trimming and J lost 2 bases, with 18 bases between them.